The 13 T cell receptor beta chains listed next were all sequenced from one sample in a study of tumor-infiltrating lymphocytes in localized non-small cell lung cancer. Only in-frame clones appear in the TCRdb table, and some are missing; sequencing was by immunoSEQ multiplex PCR. The repertoire includes tens of thousands of clones, 69% of them detected once, and 14% to 15% sits in the top ten. Source material: lung tumor tissue. The receptors originated from a human donor with non-small cell lung cancer.

V and J are TRBV7-8 and TRBJ1-2, with D perhaps matching TRBD1 (5 bases). The germline CDR1 and CDR2 sequences are SGHVS and FQNEAQ. This CDR3 spans 14 amino acids. V was pared by 0 bases and J by 8 bases, with 13 bases between. CDR3 residues: CASSLAEGNGGYTF. DNA of the CDR3: TGTGCCAGCAGCTTAGCGGAGGGGAACGGAGGCTACACCTTC.

This clone was counted a few times. The chain uses TRBV27 and TRBJ2-1, with a tentative D call TRBD2 (5 bases). Trimming pared 3 bases from V and 2 bases from J, leaving 11 bases between. This CDR3 contains 15 residues. Germline lookup yields CDR1 MNHEY and CDR2 SMNVEV (reference sequence). The CDR3 region has the DNA TGTGCCAGCAGTTTTGCGCGGGCAACCTACAATGAGCAGTTCTTC. This sequence encodes CASSFARATYNEQFF.

This sequence joins TRBV7-2 and TRBJ2-7, with TRBD1 matching over 10 bases. The CDR3 sequence is 16 residues long. Germline CDR1 SGHTA, CDR2 FQGNSA. J was trimmed by 4 bases and V by 2 bases; bases with no gene match: 8. This CDR3 reads CASSLTRQGARYEQYF. DNA of the CDR3: TGTGCCAGCAGCTTAACCCGACAGGGGGCGCGATACGAGCAGTACTTC.

In its sample, this clone was seen once. The CDR3 DNA sequence: TGTGCCAGCAGCCTGTTAACGGTTTCCTCTGGCGAGCAGTACTTC. Encoded protein: CASSLLTVSSGEQYF. V gene TRBV14 combines with J gene TRBJ2-7; D is ambiguous. This CDR3 is 15 amino acids long. V was clipped by 4 bases and J by 6 bases, with 19 bases between them. Germline V gene lookup returns CDR1 SGHDN and CDR2 FVKESK.

The V call is TRBV7-9, the J call TRBJ2-1; a possible D gene is TRBD1 (6 bases). Germline-derived CDR1 and CDR2 are SEHNR and FQNEAQ (reference sequence). This CDR3 is 17 amino acids long. Trimming removed 5 bases from V and 0 bases from J, with 17 bases in between. CDR3 bases: TGTGCCAGCAGCCCCAGAGGACAGCTAAGCTCCTACAATGAGCAGTTCTTC. Its translation is CASSPRGQLSSYNEQFF.

The chain employs TRBV4-1 and TRBJ2-1, with TRBD2 matching over 8 bases. Losses at the gene ends were 0 bases for V and 0 bases for J; bases not matched to a gene: 13. The CDR3 has 20 residues. Germline assignment: CDR1 MGHRA and CDR2 YSYEKL. The CDR3 DNA sequence: TGCGCCAGCAGCCAAGATAACATCCTAGCGGGCTTTAGCTCCTACAATGAGCAGTTCTTC. Residues: CASSQDNILAGFSSYNEQFF.

This clone is a singleton in its sample. The chain has TRBV5-5 and TRBJ2-2, with TRBD2 identical over 9 bases. With V trimmed by 1 base and J by 4 bases, 5 bases remained unmatched. The germline V gene encodes CDR1 SGHKS and CDR2 YYEKEE (reference sequence). The CDR3 contains 16 residues. CDR3 sequence reads: CASSLLAGYSTGELFF. The DNA of the CDR3 is TGTGCCAGCAGCTTGCTAGCGGGATATAGCACCGGGGAGCTGTTTTTT.

This clone was found a few times. This chain joins TRBV4-2 and TRBJ2-2, with 9 bases lining up with TRBD1. The germline CDR1 and CDR2 sequences are LGHNA and YNFKEQ. The CDR3 consists of 15 residues. After removal of 8 bases from V and 2 bases from J, the junction contained 6 bases not matched to a gene. The CDR3 here is CASRRTGGNTGELFF. The CDR3 DNA reads as TGTGCCAGCCGACGAACAGGGGGCAACACCGGGGAGCTGTTTTTT.

This clone was observed a single time. The chain is built from TRBV6-5 and TRBJ2-7; the D is unclear. V lost 6 bases to trimming and J lost 1 base, with 13 bases between them. CDR1 is MNHEY and CDR2 is SVGAGI in the germline V gene. This CDR3 spans 14 amino acids. Here the CDR3 DNA reads TGTGCCAGCAGGCTGGACGGATTATCCTACGAGCAGTACTTC. This sequence encodes CASRLDGLSYEQYF.

The sample holds a few counts of this clone. The J gene is TRBJ1-2, the V gene TRBV10-2, with TRBD1 identical over 8 bases. This CDR3 spans 14 amino acids. V lost 7 bases to trimming and J lost 6 bases; unmatched junction nucleotides: 10. The germline gives CDR1 WSHSY, CDR2 SAAADI. Here the CDR3 reads CASNQVTGGHGYTF. The CDR3 DNA sequence: TGCGCCAGCAACCAAGTTACAGGGGGGCATGGCTACACCTTC.

The CDR3 region has the DNA TGTGCCAGTAGTACCCGAGGGGAGACCCAGTACTTC. This gives the protein CASSTRGETQYF. The V gene is TRBV19, the J gene TRBJ2-5; possibly TRBD2 for D (5 bases). Germline CDR1 and CDR2: LNHDA and SQIVND (reference sequence). The CDR3 runs to 12 residues. Trimming took off 4 bases at V and 5 bases at J, with 8 bases between the two ends.

The chain employs TRBV27 and TRBJ1-2; D may be TRBD1 (6 bases). CDR3 size: 14 residues. Trimming shortened V by 3 bases and J by 0 bases, and 8 bases separated the two germline ends. Germline CDR1 MNHEY, CDR2 SMNVEV (reference sequence). For the CDR3, the DNA is TGTGCCAGCAGTTTGGCAGGGGCTAACTATGGCTACACCTTC. This encodes CASSLAGANYGYTF.

The rearrangement links TRBV7-9 to TRBJ2-1; TRBD1 is a possible D gene (6 bases). V was trimmed by 1 base and J by 1 base, leaving 11 bases between them. The CDR3 length is 16 residues. The germline V gene has CDR1 SEHNR and CDR2 FQNEAQ (reference sequence). CDR3 in amino acids: CASSLETGPSYNEQFF. CDR3 coding DNA: TGTGCCAGCAGCTTAGAGACAGGTCCTTCCTACAATGAGCAGTTCTTC. The full variable domain, rest sourced from reference TRBV7-9 and TRBJ2-1, is DTGVSQNPRHKITKRGQNVTFRCDPISEHNRLYWYRQTLGQGPEFLTYFQNEAQLEKSRLLSDRFSAERPKGSFSTLEIQRTEQGDSAMYLCASSLETGPSYNEQFFGPGTRLTVL.